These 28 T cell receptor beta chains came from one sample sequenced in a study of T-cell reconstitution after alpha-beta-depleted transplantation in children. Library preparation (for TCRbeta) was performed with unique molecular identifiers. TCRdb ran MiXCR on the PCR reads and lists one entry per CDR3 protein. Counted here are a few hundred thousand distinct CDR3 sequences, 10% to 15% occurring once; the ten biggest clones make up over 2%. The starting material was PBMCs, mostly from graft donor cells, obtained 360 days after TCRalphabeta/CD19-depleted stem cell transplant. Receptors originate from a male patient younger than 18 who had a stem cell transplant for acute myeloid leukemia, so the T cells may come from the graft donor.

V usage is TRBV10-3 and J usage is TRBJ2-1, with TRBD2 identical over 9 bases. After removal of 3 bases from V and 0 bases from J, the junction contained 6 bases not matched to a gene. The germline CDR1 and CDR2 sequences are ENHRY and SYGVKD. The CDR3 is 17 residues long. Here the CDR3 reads CAISDPLAGNSYNEQFF. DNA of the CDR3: TGTGCCATCAGTGATCCTCTAGCGGGAAACTCCTACAATGAGCAGTTCTTC.

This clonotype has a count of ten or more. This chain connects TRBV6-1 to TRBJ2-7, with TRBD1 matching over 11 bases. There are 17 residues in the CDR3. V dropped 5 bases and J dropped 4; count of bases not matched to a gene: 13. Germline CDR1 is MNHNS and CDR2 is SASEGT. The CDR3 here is CASSKGQGGSSPYEQYF. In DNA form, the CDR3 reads TGTGCCAGCAGTAAGGGACAGGGGGGCTCATCCCCTTACGAGCAGTACTTC.

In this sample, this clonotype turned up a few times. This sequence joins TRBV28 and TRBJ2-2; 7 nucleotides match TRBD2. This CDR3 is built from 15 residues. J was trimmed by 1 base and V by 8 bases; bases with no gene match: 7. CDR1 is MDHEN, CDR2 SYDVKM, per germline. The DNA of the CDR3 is TGTGCCAGCCGGGGAGCGGGGTTGAACACCGGGGAGCTGTTTTTT. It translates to CASRGAGLNTGELFF. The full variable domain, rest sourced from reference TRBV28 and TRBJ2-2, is DVKVTQSSRYLVKRTGEKVFLECVQDMDHENMFWYRQDPGLGLRLIYFSYDVKMKEKGDIPEGYSVSREKKERFSLILESASTNQTSMYLCASRGAGLNTGELFFGEGSRLTVL.

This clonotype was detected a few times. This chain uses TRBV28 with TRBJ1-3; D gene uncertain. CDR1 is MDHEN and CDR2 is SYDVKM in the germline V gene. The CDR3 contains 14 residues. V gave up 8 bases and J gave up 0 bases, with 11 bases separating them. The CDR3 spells CASANLGSGNTIYF. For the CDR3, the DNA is TGTGCCAGCGCAAATCTGGGCTCTGGAAACACCATATATTTT.

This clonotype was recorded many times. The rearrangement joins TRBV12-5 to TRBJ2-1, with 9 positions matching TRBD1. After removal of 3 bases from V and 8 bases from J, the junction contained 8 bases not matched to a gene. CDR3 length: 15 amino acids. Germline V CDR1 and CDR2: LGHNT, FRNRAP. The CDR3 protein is CASGFSSTGGYEQFF. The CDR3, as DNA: TGTGCTAGTGGTTTCTCCTCGACAGGGGGGTATGAGCAGTTCTTC.

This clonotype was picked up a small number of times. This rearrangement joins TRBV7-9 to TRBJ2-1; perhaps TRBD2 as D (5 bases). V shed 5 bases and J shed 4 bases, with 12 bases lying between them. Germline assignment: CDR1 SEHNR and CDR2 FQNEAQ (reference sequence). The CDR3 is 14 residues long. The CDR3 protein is CASSGSPGYNEQFF. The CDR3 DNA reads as TGTGCCAGCAGCGGGAGTCCGGGATACAATGAGCAGTTCTTC.

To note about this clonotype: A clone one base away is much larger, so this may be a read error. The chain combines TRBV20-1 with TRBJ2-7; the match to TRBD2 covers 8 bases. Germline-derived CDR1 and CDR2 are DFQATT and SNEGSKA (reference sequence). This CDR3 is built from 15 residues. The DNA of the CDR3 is TGCAGTGCTGGAGATCCTACTAGCGGCCTTTACGAGCAGTACTTC. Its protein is CSAGDPTSGLYEQYF.

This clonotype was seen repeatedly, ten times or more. The CDR3 spells CASSYGGSYEQYF. The CDR3, as DNA: TGTGCCAGCAGTTACGGTGGCAGCTACGAGCAGTACTTC. The chain joins TRBV6-2 or TRBV6-3 to TRBJ2-7; no clear D gene. This CDR3 is 13 amino acids long. V was trimmed by 2 bases and J by 3 bases, leaving 8 bases between them. CDR1 and CDR2 (germline): MNHEY, SVGEGT.

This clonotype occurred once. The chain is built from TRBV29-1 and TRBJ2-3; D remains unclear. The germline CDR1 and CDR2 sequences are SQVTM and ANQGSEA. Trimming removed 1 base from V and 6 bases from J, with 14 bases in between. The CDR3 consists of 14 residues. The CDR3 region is CSVEGVLRQDTQYF. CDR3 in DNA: TGCAGCGTTGAAGGCGTGCTCCGGCAGGATACGCAGTATTTT.

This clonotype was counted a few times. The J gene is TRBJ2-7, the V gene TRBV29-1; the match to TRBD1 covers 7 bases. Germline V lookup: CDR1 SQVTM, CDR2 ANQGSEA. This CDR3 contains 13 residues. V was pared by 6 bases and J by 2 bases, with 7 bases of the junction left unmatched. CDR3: CSVVPGTAYEQYF. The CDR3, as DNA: TGCAGCGTCGTCCCCGGGACAGCCTACGAGCAGTACTTC.

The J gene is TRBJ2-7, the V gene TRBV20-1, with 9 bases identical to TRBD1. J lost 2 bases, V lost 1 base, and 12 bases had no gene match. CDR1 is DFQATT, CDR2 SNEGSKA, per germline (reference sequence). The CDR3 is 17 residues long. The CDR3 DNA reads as TGCAGTGCTAGAGGGGAGGGGAGGACAGGGGACCCCTACGAGCAGTACTTC. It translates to CSARGEGRTGDPYEQYF.

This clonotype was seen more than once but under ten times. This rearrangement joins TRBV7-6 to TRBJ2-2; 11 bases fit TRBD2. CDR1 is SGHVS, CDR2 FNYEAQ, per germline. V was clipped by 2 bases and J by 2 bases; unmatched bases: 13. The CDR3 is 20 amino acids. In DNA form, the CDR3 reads TGTGCCAGCAGCTTAAACCCCCGGGTAGCGGGAGGGCTCAACACCGGGGAGCTGTTTTTT. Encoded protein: CASSLNPRVAGGLNTGELFF.

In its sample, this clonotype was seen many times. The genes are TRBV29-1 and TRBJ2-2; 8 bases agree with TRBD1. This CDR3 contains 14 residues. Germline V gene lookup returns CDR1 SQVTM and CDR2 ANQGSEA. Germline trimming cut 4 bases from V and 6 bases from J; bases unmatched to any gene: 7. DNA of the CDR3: TGCAGCGTTGCACCGGGACAGGTGTCCGGGGAGCTGTTTTTT. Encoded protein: CSVAPGQVSGELFF.

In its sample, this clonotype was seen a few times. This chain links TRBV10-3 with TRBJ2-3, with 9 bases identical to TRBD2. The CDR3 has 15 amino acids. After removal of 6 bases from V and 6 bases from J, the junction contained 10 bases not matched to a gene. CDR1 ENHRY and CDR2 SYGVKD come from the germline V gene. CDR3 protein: CAIRGYAGGPDTQYF. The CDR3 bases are TGTGCCATCAGGGGCTATGCGGGAGGGCCCGATACGCAGTATTTT.

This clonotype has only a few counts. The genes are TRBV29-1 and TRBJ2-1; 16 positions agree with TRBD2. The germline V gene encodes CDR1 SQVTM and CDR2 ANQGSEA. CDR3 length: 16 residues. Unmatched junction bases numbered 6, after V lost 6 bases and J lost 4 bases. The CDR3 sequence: CSVPPGLAGGYNEQFF. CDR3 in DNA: TGCAGCGTCCCTCCGGGACTAGCGGGAGGGTACAATGAGCAGTTCTTC.

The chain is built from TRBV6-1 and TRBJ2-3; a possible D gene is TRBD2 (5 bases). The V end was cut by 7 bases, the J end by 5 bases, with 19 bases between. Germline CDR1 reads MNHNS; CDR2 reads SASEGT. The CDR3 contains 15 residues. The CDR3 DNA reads TGTGCCAGCACCCTCCGGGATTCAGAGAGAGATACGCAGTATTTT. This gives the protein CASTLRDSERDTQYF.

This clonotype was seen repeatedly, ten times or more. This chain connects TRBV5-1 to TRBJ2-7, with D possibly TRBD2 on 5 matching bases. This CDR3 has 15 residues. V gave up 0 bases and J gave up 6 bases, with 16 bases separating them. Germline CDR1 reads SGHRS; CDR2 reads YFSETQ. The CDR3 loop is CASSLVPGSTPEQYF. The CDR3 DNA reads TGCGCCAGCAGCTTGGTTCCGGGATCTACACCCGAGCAGTACTTC.

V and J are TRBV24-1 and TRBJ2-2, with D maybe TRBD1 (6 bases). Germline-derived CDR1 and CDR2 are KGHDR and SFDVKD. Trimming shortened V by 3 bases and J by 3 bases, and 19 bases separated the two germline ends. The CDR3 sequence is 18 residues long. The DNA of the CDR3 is TGTGCCACCAGTGATCGGGACACGCTGCACCTGGACACCGGGGAGCTGTTTTTT. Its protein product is CATSDRDTLHLDTGELFF.

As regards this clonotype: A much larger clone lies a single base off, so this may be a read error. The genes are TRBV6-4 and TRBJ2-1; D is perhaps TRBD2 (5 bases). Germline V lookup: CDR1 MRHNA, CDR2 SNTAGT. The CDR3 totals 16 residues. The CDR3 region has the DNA TGTGCCTGCAGTGACTCGCGGGCAAGCTCCTACAATGAGCAGTTCTTC. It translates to CACSDSRASSYNEQFF.

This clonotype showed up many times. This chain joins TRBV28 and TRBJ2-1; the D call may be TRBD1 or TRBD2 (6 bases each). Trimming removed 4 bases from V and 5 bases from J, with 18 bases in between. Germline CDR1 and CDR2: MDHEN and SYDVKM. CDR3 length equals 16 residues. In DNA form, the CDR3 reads TGTGCCAGCAGTTCGCCCGGGCTAGGGGGGCACAATGAGCAGTTCTTC. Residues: CASSSPGLGGHNEQFF.

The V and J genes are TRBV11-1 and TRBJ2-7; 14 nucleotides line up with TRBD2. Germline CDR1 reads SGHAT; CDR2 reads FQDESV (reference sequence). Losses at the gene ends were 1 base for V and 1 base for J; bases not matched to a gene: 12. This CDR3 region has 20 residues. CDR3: CASSLEVLAGLAGESYEQYF. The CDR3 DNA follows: TGTGCCAGCAGCTTAGAAGTTTTGGCGGGACTAGCGGGAGAGTCCTACGAGCAGTACTTC.

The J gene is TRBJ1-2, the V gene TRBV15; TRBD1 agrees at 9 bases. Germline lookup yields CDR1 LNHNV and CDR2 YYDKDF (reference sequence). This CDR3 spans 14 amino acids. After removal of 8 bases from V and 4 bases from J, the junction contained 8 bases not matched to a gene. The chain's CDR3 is CATEDRGLSYGYTF. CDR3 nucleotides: TGTGCCACCGAGGACAGGGGCCTTTCCTATGGCTACACCTTC.

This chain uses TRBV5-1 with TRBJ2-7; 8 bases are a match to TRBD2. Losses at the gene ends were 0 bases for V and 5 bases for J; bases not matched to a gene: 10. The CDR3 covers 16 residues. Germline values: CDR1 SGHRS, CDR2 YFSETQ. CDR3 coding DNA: TGCGCCAGCAGCTTGGTCCCTCCCGGGGGGGGAGACGAGCAGTACTTC. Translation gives CASSLVPPGGGDEQYF.

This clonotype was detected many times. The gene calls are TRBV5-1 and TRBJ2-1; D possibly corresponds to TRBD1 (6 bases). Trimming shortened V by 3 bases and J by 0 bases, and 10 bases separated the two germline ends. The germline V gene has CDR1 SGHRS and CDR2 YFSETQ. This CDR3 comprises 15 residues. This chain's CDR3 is CASSSTGSSYNEQFF. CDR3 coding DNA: TGCGCCAGCAGCTCTACAGGGAGCTCCTACAATGAGCAGTTCTTC.

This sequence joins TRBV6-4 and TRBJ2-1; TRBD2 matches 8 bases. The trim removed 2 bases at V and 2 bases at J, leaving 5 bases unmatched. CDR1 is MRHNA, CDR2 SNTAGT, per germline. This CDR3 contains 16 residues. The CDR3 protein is CASSDLHGGAYNEQFF. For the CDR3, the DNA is TGTGCCAGCAGTGACCTCCACGGGGGGGCCTACAATGAGCAGTTCTTC.

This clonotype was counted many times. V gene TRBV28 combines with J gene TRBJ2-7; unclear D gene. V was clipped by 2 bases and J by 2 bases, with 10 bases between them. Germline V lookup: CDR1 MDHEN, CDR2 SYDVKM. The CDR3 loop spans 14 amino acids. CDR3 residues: CASSLTLGAYEQYF. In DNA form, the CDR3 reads TGTGCCAGCAGTTTAACCCTTGGAGCCTACGAGCAGTACTTC.

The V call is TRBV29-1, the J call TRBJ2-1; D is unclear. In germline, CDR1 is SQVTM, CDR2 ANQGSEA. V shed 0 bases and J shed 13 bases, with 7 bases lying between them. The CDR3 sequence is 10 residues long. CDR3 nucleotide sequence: TGCAGCGTTGAAGAGAGCTCACAGTTCTTC. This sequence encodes CSVEESSQFF.

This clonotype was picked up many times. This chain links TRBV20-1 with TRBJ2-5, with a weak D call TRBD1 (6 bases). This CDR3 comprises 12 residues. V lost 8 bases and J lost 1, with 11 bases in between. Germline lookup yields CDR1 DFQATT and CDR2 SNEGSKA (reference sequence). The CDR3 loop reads CSQKGVQETQYF. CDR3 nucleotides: TGCAGTCAGAAGGGGGTCCAAGAGACCCAGTACTTC.